The 22 T cell receptor beta chains presented below share a single source sample, sequenced in a study of cytomegalovirus exposure and HLA in healthy donors. PCR involved 60 Vbeta and 13 Jbeta primers. Measured with immunoSEQ multiplex PCR; TCRdb has only the in-frame clones, and not every one. The table has approximately 150,000 clones, approximately 80% seen once; the top ten hold around 11%. The source material was PBMCs. These TCRs come from a man between 45 and 60 years old in good health and CMV-seropositive.

The chain uses TRBV9 and TRBJ1-2; D is perhaps TRBD1 (5 bases). V was pared by 2 bases and J by 4 bases, with 9 bases between. The germline gives CDR1 SGDLS, CDR2 YYNGEE. CDR3 size: 13 residues. The CDR3 coding sequence is TGTGCCAGCAGCGTGGGGGGGGTCTATGGCTACACCTTC. Translating it yields CASSVGGVYGYTF.

V and J are TRBV6-5 and TRBJ1-1; D remains unclear. CDR1 MNHEY and CDR2 SVGAGI come from the germline V gene. Trimming took 6 bases from V and 10 from J, leaving 9 bases between them. CDR3 length equals 10 residues. CDR3 protein: CASSSPVAFF. CDR3 nucleotide sequence: TGTGCCAGCAGCTCCCCGGTAGCTTTCTTT.

This chain links TRBV14 with TRBJ1-2; TRBD1 agrees at 8 bases. Germline CDR1 SGHDN, CDR2 FVKESK. CDR3 length: 15 residues. V was clipped by 0 bases and J by 2 bases; unmatched bases: 2. CDR3 protein: CASSQDRGLNYGYTF. The CDR3 DNA sequence: TGTGCCAGCAGCCAAGACAGGGGGCTGAACTATGGCTACACCTTC.

This clone was seen a handful of times. V gene TRBV25-1 combines with J gene TRBJ2-2; no clear D gene. V was clipped by 0 bases and J by 1 base, with 12 bases between them. The CDR3 contains 17 residues. In germline, CDR1 is MGHDK, CDR2 SYGVNS. The CDR3 DNA reads as TGTGCCAGCAGTGAATATGTCCAGGCCGTGAACACCGGGGAGCTGTTTTTT. As protein: CASSEYVQAVNTGELFF.

V is TRBV6-6 and J is TRBJ2-1; 8 nucleotides match TRBD2. Germline V gene data show CDR1 as MNHNY and CDR2 as SVGAGI (reference sequence). CDR3 length: 15 amino acids. With 6 bases clipped from V and 6 bases from J, the junction kept 10 bases outside the gene matches. CDR3 DNA: TGTGCCAGCAGATCAGCGGGAGATCTTTTCAATGAGCAGTTCTTC. Its protein is CASRSAGDLFNEQFF.

As DNA, the CDR3 is TGCAGTTCATCCTCGGGGGGGCCGAACACTGAAGCTTTCTTT. This encodes CSSSSGGPNTEAFF. J is TRBJ1-1 and V is TRBV29-1; tentatively, D is TRBD1 (6 bases). The CDR3 sequence is 14 residues long. The germline V gene has CDR1 SQVTM and CDR2 ANQGSEA. Complete variable domain (other parts from reference TRBV29-1 and TRBJ1-1): SAVISQKPSRDICQRGTSLTIQCQVDSQVTMMFWYRQQPGQSLTLIATANQGSEATYESGFVIDKFPISRPNLTFSTLTVSNMSPEDSSIYLCSSSSGGPNTEAFFGQGTRLTVV.

The chain carries TRBV5-1 and TRBJ2-1, with 13 bases matching TRBD2. This CDR3 has 17 residues. The germline gives CDR1 SGHRS, CDR2 YFSETQ. After removal of 5 bases from V and 2 bases from J, the junction contained 7 bases not matched to a gene. Written as DNA, the CDR3 is TGCGCCAGCAGGCAATCACTAGCGGGGGGGGCCTACAATGAGCAGTTCTTC. It codes for CASRQSLAGGAYNEQFF.

On this clone itself: Compared with germline, one end of the junction differs, possibly owing to a read error. The chain uses TRBV7-9 and TRBJ2-1; TRBD1 is a possible D gene (6 bases). Germline V gene lookup returns CDR1 SEHNR and CDR2 FQNEAQ (reference sequence). The CDR3 is 15 residues long. The CDR3 nucleotides are TGTTCCAGCAGCCCGAGTCTGGGGGCGCGAGATGGGCAGTTCTTC. Translated: CSSSPSLGARDGQFF. Complete variable domain (other parts from reference TRBV7-9 and TRBJ2-1): DTGVSQNPRHKITKRGQNVTFRCDPISEHNRLYWYRQTLGQGPEFLTYFQNEAQLEKSRLLSDRFSAERPKGSFSTLEIQRTEQGDSAMYLCSSSPSLGARDGQFFGPGTRLTVL.

CDR3 residues: CASSSQGALGELFF. In DNA form, the CDR3 reads TGTGCCAGCAGTTCACAGGGGGCGTTAGGGGAGCTGTTTTTT. V gene TRBV6-6 combines with J gene TRBJ2-2, with 9 positions matching TRBD1. CDR1 is MNHNY and CDR2 is SVGAGI in the germline V gene (reference sequence). This CDR3 has 14 amino acids. Trimming removed 4 bases from V and 8 bases from J; junction bases left unmatched: 5.

This chain connects TRBV7-9 to TRBJ2-1; 12 bases align to TRBD2. This CDR3 contains 16 residues. The germline V gene has CDR1 SEHNR and CDR2 FQNEAQ (reference sequence). V lost 4 bases and J lost 9; bases outside the gene matches: 10. In nucleotides, the CDR3 is TGTGCCAGCAGCTCCCCTCTAGCGGGGGGGTTGGGTGAGCAGTTCTTC. Residues: CASSSPLAGGLGEQFF.

This chain links TRBV5-6 with TRBJ2-1; 8 nucleotides line up with TRBD1. This CDR3 region has 15 residues. Losses at the gene ends were 1 base for V and 9 bases for J; bases not matched to a gene: 9. Germline-derived CDR1 and CDR2 are SGHDT and YYEEEE. The CDR3, as DNA: TGTGCCAGCAGCTTGACCGGTACAGGGGGGAGTGAGCAGTTCTTC. It codes for CASSLTGTGGSEQFF.

The chain combines TRBV6-1 with TRBJ2-1; 7 bases line up with TRBD2. This CDR3 region has 15 residues. V lost 7 bases, J lost 0 bases, and 6 bases stayed unmatched. From germline, CDR1 is MNHNS and CDR2 SASEGT. The chain's CDR3 is CASTAGRSSYNEQFF. In DNA form, the CDR3 reads TGTGCCAGCACAGCGGGGCGGAGCTCCTACAATGAGCAGTTCTTC.

V and J are TRBV7-9 and TRBJ2-2; the D is unclear. The germline gives CDR1 SEHNR, CDR2 FQNEAQ (reference sequence). The ends were cut back, 4 bases at V and 0 bases at J, with 6 bases in the middle. The CDR3 spans 14 residues. In nucleotides, the CDR3 is TGTGCCAGCAGCTCCTTTACGAACACCGGGGAGCTGTTTTTT. Translated, it gives CASSSFTNTGELFF.

This clone was observed a single time. The chain uses TRBV28 and TRBJ2-5; TRBD1 agrees at 8 bases. The germline V gene encodes CDR1 MDHEN and CDR2 SYDVKM. The CDR3 has 15 residues. Germline trimming cut 5 bases from V and 3 bases from J; bases unmatched to any gene: 8. The CDR3 reads CASSVAGTGKETQYF. CDR3 DNA: TGTGCCAGCAGTGTAGCCGGGACAGGAAAAGAGACCCAGTACTTC.

This chain uses TRBV4-1 with TRBJ2-4; TRBD1 matches at 12 bases. This CDR3 spans 16 amino acids. CDR1 is MGHRA, CDR2 YSYEKL, per germline. The V and J ends lost 0 bases and 8 bases, in that order; junction bases with no gene match: 5. The CDR3 is CASSQEWDRGLDIQYF. CDR3 coding DNA: TGCGCCAGCAGCCAAGAATGGGACAGGGGGCTGGACATTCAGTACTTC.

The chain combines TRBV15 with TRBJ1-4; 12 bases line up with TRBD1. The J segment lost 8 bases and the V segment lost 3 bases, leaving 1 base of the junction unmatched. CDR3 length: 14 residues. In germline, CDR1 is LNHNV, CDR2 YYDKDF (reference sequence). CDR3 region: CATSRGTGGEKLFF. CDR3 nucleotide sequence: TGTGCCACCAGCAGGGGGACAGGGGGCGAAAAACTGTTTTTT.

The J gene is TRBJ1-2, the V gene TRBV23-1; unclear D gene. TRBV23-1 is marked as an open reading frame, function uncertain. Trimming removed 0 bases at V and 7 bases at J, with 9 bases between. This CDR3 contains 13 residues. CDR3 amino acids: CASSQSRSPGYTF. The DNA of the CDR3 is TGCGCCAGCAGTCAATCGCGTTCTCCTGGCTACACCTTC.

This chain links TRBV5-1 with TRBJ1-4; the D gene is possibly TRBD1 (6 bases). CDR3 length equals 15 residues. Trimming left V 4 bases short and J 5 bases short, with 15 bases between. Looked up from germline, CDR1 is SGHRS and CDR2 is YFSETQ. CDR3 DNA: TGCGCCAGCAGCCCTATCTCAGACAGGAATGAAAAACTGTTTTTT. This translates into CASSPISDRNEKLFF.

The J gene is TRBJ2-7, the V gene TRBV11-3; TRBD2 is a possible D gene (5 bases). V dropped 5 bases and J dropped 4 bases, with 12 bases sitting between them. The germline CDR1 and CDR2 sequences are SGHNT and YENEEA. The CDR3 sequence is 13 residues long. Written as DNA, the CDR3 is TGTGCCAGCAGCCCCAACGGAGGTTACGAGCAGTACTTC. Translated: CASSPNGGYEQYF.

The gene calls are TRBV5-1 and TRBJ2-7; 7 bases align to TRBD1. Germline V gene lookup returns CDR1 SGHRS and CDR2 YFSETQ. The CDR3 runs to 18 residues. The trim removed 4 bases at V and 2 bases at J, leaving 18 bases unmatched. The CDR3 nucleotides are TGCGCCAGCAGCGGCTGGTGGTTTGAGGGACAGTCCCCCTACGAGCAGTACTTC. It specifies CASSGWWFEGQSPYEQYF.

The chain employs TRBV14 and TRBJ2-2; TRBD1 matches 10 bases. The V gene's germline CDR1 is SGHDN and CDR2 FVKESK. V lost 1 base and J lost 5; bases outside the gene matches: 1. The CDR3 length is 15 residues. CDR3 region: CASSQADRGTGELFF. CDR3 nucleotide sequence: TGTGCCAGCAGCCAAGCGGACAGGGGGACCGGGGAGCTGTTTTTT.

This chain connects TRBV19 to TRBJ2-3, with 9 positions matching TRBD2. This CDR3 comprises 16 residues. The V segment lost 5 bases and the J segment 1 base; nucleotides outside the gene matches: 7. CDR1 is LNHDA and CDR2 is SQIVND in the germline V gene (reference sequence). CDR3 bases: TGTGCCAGTAGTCGGGGACTAGCTCGGGGCACAGATACGCAGTATTTT. Residues: CASSRGLARGTDTQYF.